The present T cell receptor beta chain was sequenced within a study of CD8+CD57+ T cells in acquired aplastic anemia. Overall study context: Recorded DNA amounts for sorted CD4+ and CD8+ cells had an average of around 3.5 ug.

In the case of this clonotype: The antigen is not known.

Study results and caveats: Twenty-nine shared CD8+ CDR3s appeared highly expressed within patients' immunodominant clones.

Selection for sequencing was limited to patients who had shown CD8+CD57+ cell expansion by flow cytometry. Acquired aplastic anemia of severe grade affected all patients. Trimming took 5 bases from V and 3 from J; bases not matched to a gene: 10. Germline lookup yields CDR1 SGHVS and CDR2 FNYEAQ. This CDR3 has 15 residues. Template material for TCR beta VDJ and CDR3 profiling consisted of genomic DNA. TCRdb processed the reads anew with MiXCR; each CDR3 protein has one entry. The table has 200,000 to 300,000 distinct CDR3 sequences, around 43% seen once. The V gene is TRBV7-6, the J gene TRBJ2-7; 7 nucleotides match TRBD2. The receptor was isolated from a human donor with aplastic anemia. Material: sorted CD4+, CD8+, or CD8+CD57+ T cells (not recorded which) from PBMCs. CDR3 bases: TGTGCCAGCAGCCCCTGGGGGGGGTCGAACTACGAGCAGTACTTC. This translates into CASSPWGGSNYEQYF.